The clone carrying this TCR beta chain was detected only a few times. The data were taken from a study of early T cells in non-severe SARS-CoV-2 infection. Germline CDR1 reads LNHNV; CDR2 reads YYDKDF (reference sequence). The CDR3 totals 11 residues. Trimming pared 1 base from V and 8 bases from J, leaving 3 bases between. TCRdb called the 5' RACE reads again in MiXCR, with one record for every CDR3 protein. The table has some 120,000 distinct CDR3 sequences, under 15% seen once; the top ten hold 20% to 25%. Sequences were obtained from whole blood. The clonotype originates from an adult who was a healthcare worker with PCR-confirmed SARS-CoV-2 infection or an uninfected control (not recorded which). The chain carries TRBV15 and TRBJ1-5, with D uncertain. CDR3: CATSRVEPQHF. The CDR3 nucleotides read TGTGCCACCAGCAGAGTGGAGCCCCAGCATTTT.